The rows below give T cell receptor beta chains drawn from one sample of a study of TIL therapy for anti-PD-1-resistant metastatic lung cancer. TCRdb's table, derived via immunoSEQ multiplex PCR, lists solely in-frame clones and lacks some. The data show tens of thousands of clones, with 80% to 90% seen just once and about 5% held by the top ten. Sequencing used blood, obtained at baseline. The origin of the receptors is a person aged 25-85 years with non-small cell lung cancer. CDR3s leave out the opening cysteine and the closing phenylalanine or tryptophan. The size of a clone is reported for some rows only, either as once, few or many, or as a class for expanded clones.

CDR3 protein | J gene | clone size | V gene
ASSFEARAIGTQY | TRBJ2-5 | - | TRBV5-1
ASSPGTSGRLYEQY | TRBJ2-7 | - | TRBV5-1
ASSQDSAGELF | TRBJ2-2 | - | TRBV4-2
ASSRKGLAGESSTDTQY | TRBJ2-3 | - | TRBV4-3
ASGDGQGKYYGYT | TRBJ1-2 | few | TRBV27
AWSTEGSGELF | TRBJ2-2 | once | TRBV30
ASSLVDRGTYEQY | TRBJ2-7 | - | TRBV7-9
ASSLGLAGVTETQY | TRBJ2-5 | - | TRBV11-2
ASSPLGSSNEQF | TRBJ2-1 | - | TRBV9
ASTPQTLSGEKLF | TRBJ1-4 | - | TRBV7-8
ASSYWGTGKIETQY | TRBJ2-5 | - | TRBV6-2/TRBV6-3
ASSLQRNQETQY | TRBJ2-5 | - | TRBV7-2
ASTSRGASGNTIY | TRBJ1-3 | - | TRBV5-6
ASSSGGRAETQY | TRBJ2-5 | - | TRBV6-2/TRBV6-3
ASSVAGDRGYEQY | TRBJ2-7 | - | TRBV6-6
ASPGESYNEQF | TRBJ2-1 | - | TRBV7-9
ASSLVHSYEQY | TRBJ2-7 | - | TRBV7-2
ASSHLLGASFPRADTQY | TRBJ2-3 | - | TRBV7-8
ASMASGYNEQF | TRBJ2-1 | - | TRBV12-3/TRBV12-4
ASRPTGLDVVF | TRBJ1-4 | - | TRBV28
ASSPRVSTDTQY | TRBJ2-3 | - | TRBV3-1/TRBV3-2
ASSLTSGATDTQY | TRBJ2-3 | - | TRBV7-2
ASSRGGQVEPYNEQF | TRBJ2-1 | - | TRBV4-3
AWDWGETYNEQF | TRBJ2-1 | - | TRBV30
ASSYSLAGNYEQY | TRBJ2-7 | once | TRBV6-5
ASSESKGFSTEAF | TRBJ1-1 | few | TRBV10-1
ASSEVSGGADTQY | TRBJ2-3 | - | TRBV6-1
AWRPNPSNYGYT | TRBJ1-2 | - | TRBV30
SVATGGTSYEQY | TRBJ2-7 | - | TRBV29-1
ASSLGTVGRGQPQH | TRBJ1-5 | - | TRBV19
ASSIDHGTSGGAYNEQF | TRBJ2-1 | - | TRBV19
ASSQGTSGSYNEQF | TRBJ2-1 | - | TRBV4-2
ASSGPTQETQY | TRBJ2-5 | - | TRBV9
ASTDRGGTEAF | TRBJ1-1 | - | TRBV19
ASSKESVDGLAGGPDYEQY | TRBJ2-7 | - | TRBV21-1
ASRGWDSLMNTEAF | TRBJ1-1 | - | TRBV5-5
ASSERLTNTGELF | TRBJ2-2 | - | TRBV27
SARLVASYNEQF | TRBJ2-1 | - | TRBV29-1
ASSPTRGDTQY | TRBJ2-3 | - | TRBV7-6
ASSFPFGEAF | TRBJ1-1 | once | TRBV28
ASSLWLRGEAF | TRBJ1-1 | - | TRBV28
ASSPQRGQRIF | TRBJ2-1 | once | TRBV2
ASSGGNEQF | TRBJ2-1 | - | TRBV19
ASSPVGGGAETQY | TRBJ2-5 | - | TRBV6-2/TRBV6-3
ASSFSFNEQF | TRBJ2-1 | - | TRBV7-2
ASSPGVGQYYEQY | TRBJ2-7 | - | TRBV3-1/TRBV3-2
ASSSSPEGRTSNYGYT | TRBJ1-2 | once | TRBV5-1